This TCR beta chain was retrieved from a study of blood T cell repertoires in COVID-19. The CDR3 is 13 residues long. Trimming shortened V by 4 bases and J by 4 bases, and 8 bases separated the two germline ends. Germline loops: CDR1 LNHDA, CDR2 SQIVND (reference sequence). TCRdb keeps only in-frame clones here, not all; method: immunoSEQ multiplex PCR. The data hold around 360,000 clones, with approximately 84% observed a single time. Participants spanned ages about 18 to 90 years and resided in about 24 US areas. Sequenced: PBMCs or T cells enriched from blood (not recorded which). This rearrangement joins TRBV19 to TRBJ1-5, with D possibly TRBD1 on 5 matching bases. This sequence originates from a woman aged 25-40 years who had recovered from COVID-19. CDR3 sequence (DNA): TGTGCCAGTAGTAGACAGCCTAATCAGCCCCAGCATTTT. It yields the protein CASSRQPNQPQHF.